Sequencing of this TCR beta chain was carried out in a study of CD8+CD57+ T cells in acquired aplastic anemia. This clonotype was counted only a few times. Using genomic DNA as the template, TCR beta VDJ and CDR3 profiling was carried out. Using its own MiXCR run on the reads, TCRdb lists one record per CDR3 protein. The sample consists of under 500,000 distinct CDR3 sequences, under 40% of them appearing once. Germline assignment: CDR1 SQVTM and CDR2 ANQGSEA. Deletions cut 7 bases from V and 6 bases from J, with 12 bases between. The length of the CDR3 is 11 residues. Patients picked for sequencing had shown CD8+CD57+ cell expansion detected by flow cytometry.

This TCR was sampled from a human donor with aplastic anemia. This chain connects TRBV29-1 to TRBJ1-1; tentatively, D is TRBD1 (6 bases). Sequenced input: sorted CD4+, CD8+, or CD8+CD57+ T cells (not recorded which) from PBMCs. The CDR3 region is CSAGAIAEAFF. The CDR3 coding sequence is TGCAGCGCGGGGGCAATCGCTGAAGCTTTCTTT.